This T cell receptor beta chain was identified during a study of identical twins. Germline values: CDR1 MNHNS, CDR2 SASEGT. Trimming took 8 bases from V and 0 from J; bases not matched to a gene: 16. This CDR3 contains 18 residues. It was template switching that added a universal primer site, and there were unique molecular identifiers on the cDNA. TCRdb fed the 5' RACE reads into MiXCR, producing one record per CDR3 protein. Of over 250,000 distinct CDR3 sequences in the sample, roughly 9.8% were seen once. Note on this clonotype: Its antigen remains unknown.

Findings and limits, study-wide: For monozygotic twins, models underestimated out-of-frame TCR alpha sharing. Memory repertoires lacked the insertion deficit that abundant cord blood beta clonotypes showed. Where out-of-frame alpha sequences were twin-shared, they showed excess low generation probability.

These data are also associated with another study on yellow fever vaccine responses in identical twins.

The sample was CD8+ T cells sorted from blood. The chain joins TRBV6-1 to TRBJ2-3; 8 nucleotides align to TRBD2. This TCR came from a woman between 18 and 29 years old in good health. CDR3 sequence (DNA): TGTGCCAGCCCCCCCCCGGCGGGGGGATCCTCTAGCACAGATACGCAGTATTTT. Translating it yields CASPPPAGGSSSTDTQYF.